One and the same sample provided the 30 T cell receptor beta chains below, sequenced in a study of T cell responses to AZD1222 COVID-19 vaccine. Clones were read by immunoSEQ multiplex PCR, and TCRdb kept only the in-frame ones, dropping some. The sample lists nearly 55,000 clones, about 89% occurring once. The sequencing here drew on peripheral blood, taken 28 days after the second AZD1222 dose. These receptors were collected from an adult who received the AZD1222 COVID-19 vaccine.

The rearrangement joins TRBV6-5 to TRBJ1-1, with a tentative D call TRBD1 (5 bases). Trimming shortened V by 8 bases and J by 5 bases, and 18 bases separated the two germline ends. Germline CDR1 reads MNHEY; CDR2 reads SVGAGI. This CDR3 spans 14 amino acids. The CDR3 DNA reads TGTGCCAGCCAACGGGGCCCAACGGGGACTGAAGCTTTCTTT. This gives the protein CASQRGPTGTEAFF.

The rearrangement uses TRBV29-1 and TRBJ2-1, with 7 positions matching TRBD1. Trimming took 8 bases from V and 4 from J; bases not matched to a gene: 11. Germline V gene lookup returns CDR1 SQVTM and CDR2 ANQGSEA. The CDR3 is made up of 14 amino acids. DNA of the CDR3: TGCAGCCTAAACCGGGACAGCCGATACAATGAGCAGTTCTTC. This encodes CSLNRDSRYNEQFF.

The chain has TRBV24-1 and TRBJ2-1; the match to TRBD2 covers 10 bases. CDR1 and CDR2 from the germline V gene are KGHDR and SFDVKD. After removal of 3 bases from V and 8 bases from J, the junction contained 9 bases not matched to a gene. The CDR3 length is 16 residues. CDR3 in amino acids: CATSDRSGRAPDEQFF. The CDR3 DNA is TGTGCCACCAGTGATCGCAGCGGGAGGGCCCCCGATGAGCAGTTCTTC.

The rearrangement links TRBV24-1 to TRBJ2-1; tentatively, D is TRBD2 (6 bases). The germline V gene has CDR1 KGHDR and CDR2 SFDVKD. V was trimmed by 1 base and J by 9 bases, leaving 12 bases between them. The CDR3 contains 14 residues. The CDR3 region has the DNA TGTGCCACCAGTGATTTTCCCGATAGCGGTGAGCAGTTCTTC. Translation: CATSDFPDSGEQFF.

The rearrangement links TRBV7-2 to TRBJ2-1; 10 bases align to TRBD2. Trimming at V came to 0 bases and at J to 4 bases, leaving 6 bases not matched to a gene. Germline lookup yields CDR1 SGHTA and CDR2 FQGNSA. CDR3 size: 17 residues. CDR3 sequence reads: CASSLALRTSGYNEQFF. The CDR3 region has the DNA TGTGCCAGCAGCTTAGCTTTGAGGACTAGCGGTTACAATGAGCAGTTCTTC.

The chain is built from TRBV29-1 and TRBJ2-7; D is possibly TRBD2 (5 bases). Germline V lookup: CDR1 SQVTM, CDR2 ANQGSEA. The CDR3 is 11 amino acids. The CDR3 DNA is TGCAGTGCCGGGGAATCCTACGAGCAGTACTTC. It codes for CSAGESYEQYF.

The CDR3: CASSWGQRANQPQHF. Written as DNA, the CDR3 is TGTGCCAGCAGCTGGGGACAGAGGGCAAATCAGCCCCAGCATTTT. V is TRBV5-6 and J is TRBJ1-5, with TRBD1 identical over 7 bases. The germline gives CDR1 SGHDT, CDR2 YYEEEE. The V and J ends lost 3 bases and 4 bases, in that order; junction bases with no gene match: 7. The CDR3 runs to 15 residues.

This chain joins TRBV5-4 and TRBJ1-1; 11 bases agree with TRBD1. The CDR3 has 14 residues. V lost 3 bases to trimming and J lost 7 bases; unmatched junction nucleotides: 5. Germline assignment: CDR1 SGHNT and CDR2 YYREEE (reference sequence). The CDR3 DNA sequence: TGTGCCAGCAGCTCCAGGACAGGGGGCGGTGAAGCTTTCTTT. Residues: CASSSRTGGGEAFF.

CDR3 in DNA: TGCAGCTTTCTAGGGGACTACGAGCAGTACTTC. Its protein product is CSFLGDYEQYF. The chain carries TRBV29-1 and TRBJ2-7, with a possible D match to TRBD1 (5 bases). Trimming shortened V by 8 bases and J by 3 bases, and 11 bases separated the two germline ends. This CDR3 region has 11 residues. Germline V CDR1 and CDR2: SQVTM, ANQGSEA.

This clone was found once. The chain joins TRBV24-1 to TRBJ2-3; 13 bases map to TRBD2. The CDR3 runs 17 residues. The V segment lost 3 bases and the J segment 4 bases; nucleotides outside the gene matches: 6. In germline, CDR1 is KGHDR, CDR2 SFDVKD. This CDR3 reads CATSDPGLAGEPDTQYF. The CDR3 DNA follows: TGTGCCACCAGTGATCCAGGACTAGCGGGAGAACCAGATACGCAGTATTTT.

The rearrangement uses TRBV27 and TRBJ2-7, with D perhaps matching TRBD1 (6 bases). Trimming stripped 6 bases from V and 3 bases from J, with 12 bases between. The germline V gene has CDR1 MNHEY and CDR2 SMNVEV (reference sequence). The CDR3 is made up of 13 amino acids. Here the CDR3 reads CASSTGNYYEQYF. CDR3 bases: TGTGCCAGCAGCACAGGGAACTACTACGAGCAGTACTTC.

Only one count was recorded for this clone. The chain joins TRBV9 to TRBJ1-6, with 7 bases that match TRBD1. The V and J ends lost 3 bases and 4 bases, in that order; junction bases with no gene match: 1. Germline V CDR1 and CDR2: SGDLS, YYNGEE. The CDR3 is made up of 14 amino acids. The CDR3 is CASSGQGYNSPLHF. In DNA, the CDR3 is TGTGCCAGCAGCGGACAGGGTTATAATTCACCCCTCCACTTT.

The chain joins TRBV5-4 to TRBJ1-6; no clear D. Trimming removed 0 bases from V and 7 bases from J, with 17 bases in between. The CDR3 is 17 amino acids. Germline V CDR1 and CDR2: SGHNT, YYREEE (reference sequence). CDR3 protein: CASSLGAGRRGNSPLHF. CDR3 coding DNA: TGTGCCAGCAGCTTGGGGGCAGGACGTCGAGGAAATTCACCCCTCCACTTT.

This clone was counted once. V and J are TRBV6-5 and TRBJ1-2; 7 bases are a match to TRBD1. V was clipped by 5 bases and J by 0 bases; unmatched bases: 6. Germline V CDR1 and CDR2: MNHEY, SVGAGI. The length of the CDR3 is 15 residues. CDR3 DNA sequence: TGTGCCAGCAGTCGCCGGACAGGATCTAACTATGGCTACACCTTC. It yields the protein CASSRRTGSNYGYTF.

The chain couples TRBV14 to TRBJ1-6; D unclear. Germline V gives CDR1 SGHDN, CDR2 FVKESK. Trimming removed 0 bases from V and 10 bases from J, with 16 bases in between. The CDR3 extends over 16 amino acids. The CDR3: CASSQDRAGMGSPLHF. CDR3 DNA: TGTGCCAGCAGCCAAGATCGGGCGGGGATGGGCTCACCCCTCCACTTT.

The V gene is TRBV5-6, the J gene TRBJ2-7, with D perhaps TRBD1 (6 bases). This CDR3 region has 14 residues. Between the trimmed V and J ends, which lost 3 bases and 5 bases, there was a span of 15 bases. Germline CDR1 SGHDT, CDR2 YYEEEE. The CDR3 sequence: CASSSSNRVHEQYF. The CDR3 nucleotides are TGTGCCAGCAGCTCGTCGAACAGGGTGCACGAGCAGTACTTC.

The chain links TRBV19 to TRBJ1-5; no clear D. The V gene's germline CDR1 is LNHDA and CDR2 SQIVND (reference sequence). The V end was cut by 9 bases, the J end by 3 bases, with 15 bases between. The CDR3 is 14 residues long. Here the CDR3 reads CASTRSSTNQPQHF. CDR3 DNA sequence: TGTGCCAGCACCCGATCCAGTACCAATCAGCCCCAGCATTTT.

The chain recombines TRBV3-1 (or the pseudogene TRBV3-2) with TRBJ1-2; TRBD1 aligns across 8 bases. The V and J ends lost 7 bases and 7 bases, in that order; junction bases with no gene match: 11. Looked up from germline, CDR1 is LGHDT and CDR2 is YNNKEL (reference sequence). The CDR3 spans 14 residues. The CDR3 loop is CASIPRTGNAGYTF. Here the CDR3 DNA reads TGTGCCAGCATCCCCCGGACAGGGAATGCTGGCTACACCTTC.

The chain uses TRBV19 and TRBJ1-2; a weak D match, TRBD1 (5 bases). From germline, CDR1 is LNHDA and CDR2 SQIVND (reference sequence). V was pared by 3 bases and J by 6 bases, with 20 bases between. There are 16 residues in the CDR3. CDR3 loop: CASSIRGDGPYDGYTF. The CDR3 DNA follows: TGTGCCAGTAGTATTCGGGGGGACGGCCCCTATGATGGCTACACCTTC.

The DNA of the CDR3 is TGTGCCAGCAGTGCCCGGGACAACTCCTACGAGCAGTACTTC. Protein: CASSARDNSYEQYF. This chain connects TRBV2 to TRBJ2-7; a possible D gene is TRBD1 (6 bases). The CDR3 runs 14 residues. Trimming pared 4 bases from V and 0 bases from J, leaving 10 bases between. The germline gives CDR1 SNHLY, CDR2 FYNNEI.

The chain employs TRBV2 and TRBJ2-1; D call uncertain. The ends were cut back, 4 bases at V and 2 bases at J, with 6 bases in the middle. CDR3 size: 13 residues. In germline, CDR1 is SNHLY, CDR2 FYNNEI. The CDR3 DNA is TGTGCCAGCAGTGTTGGACCCTACAATGAGCAGTTCTTC. It yields the protein CASSVGPYNEQFF.

This chain uses TRBV30 with TRBJ2-5, with 12 positions matching TRBD2. The J segment lost 4 bases and the V segment lost 7 bases, leaving 4 bases of the junction unmatched. Germline CDR1 GTSNPN, CDR2 SVGIG (reference sequence). This CDR3 is 13 amino acids long. The CDR3 region has the DNA TGTGCCTCCCCACTAGCGGGAGGAGAGACCCAGTACTTC. This sequence encodes CASPLAGGETQYF.

This chain uses TRBV24-1 with TRBJ2-1; TRBD2 matches 7 bases. The CDR3 loop spans 16 amino acids. Germline CDR1 reads KGHDR; CDR2 reads SFDVKD. The junction had 15 bases not matched to a gene; V was cut back by 9 bases and J by 5 bases. The CDR3 coding sequence is TGTGCCACCGAACTGGGGGGGAGAGGTGCCAACAATGAGCAGTTCTTC. Protein: CATELGGRGANNEQFF.

As to this clone: At one end the junction does not follow the germline gene, possibly because of a read error. The chain is built from TRBV2 and TRBJ1-1; no firm D call. This CDR3 contains 10 residues. Germline CDR1 SNHLY, CDR2 FYNNEI. CDR3 in DNA: TGTGCCAGCAGTGAACTAAACACCCAATTT. It specifies CASSELNTQF.

This clone has a single count. The chain is built from TRBV7-2 and TRBJ1-5, with no clear D. The CDR3 totals 13 residues. Germline V lookup: CDR1 SGHTA, CDR2 FQGNSA. The V end lost 0 bases, the J end lost 5 bases, and 5 bases lay between the germline ends. CDR3 bases: TGTGCCAGCAGCTTAGCGTATTATCAGCCCCAGCATTTT. Its protein product is CASSLAYYQPQHF.

The chain has TRBV11-3 and TRBJ1-3, with 8 bases identical to TRBD1. Germline CDR1 and CDR2: SGHNT and YENEEA. This CDR3 has 15 amino acids. V lost 2 bases to trimming and J lost 4 bases; unmatched junction nucleotides: 4. The CDR3 DNA reads as TGTGCCAGCAGCTTACAGGGGGCGCGGGGAAACACCATATATTTT. It translates to CASSLQGARGNTIYF. Filled out from reference TRBV11-3 and TRBJ1-3, the complete variable domain reads EAGVVQSPRYKIIEKKQPVAFWCNPISGHNTLYWYLQNLGQGPELLIRYENEEAVDDSQLPKDRFSAERLKGVDSTLKIQPAELGDSAVYLCASSLQGARGNTIYFGEGSWLTVV.

The chain carries TRBV6-2 or TRBV6-3 and TRBJ2-3; D could derive from TRBD1 or TRBD2 (6 bases each). Germline CDR1 reads MNHEY; CDR2 reads SVGEGT. V was shortened by 4 bases and J by 5 bases, with 10 bases between the two germline ends. The length of the CDR3 is 13 residues. The DNA of the CDR3 is TGTGCCAGCAGTTCGGGGGCGGAAGATACGCAGTATTTT. Translating it yields CASSSGAEDTQYF.

The chain joins TRBV7-9 to TRBJ2-7; 10 nucleotides align to TRBD1. The CDR3 covers 15 residues. Germline CDR1 SEHNR, CDR2 FQNEAQ (reference sequence). With 5 bases clipped from V and 6 bases from J, the junction kept 10 bases outside the gene matches. The chain's CDR3 is CASSPRQGAASEQYF. The CDR3 DNA is TGTGCCAGCAGCCCACGACAGGGGGCAGCTTCCGAGCAGTACTTC.

The gene calls are TRBV29-1 and TRBJ2-3, with TRBD2 matching 9 bases. Trimming removed 6 bases from V and 7 bases from J; junction bases left unmatched: 17. The CDR3 consists of 16 residues. Germline V gives CDR1 SQVTM, CDR2 ANQGSEA. The CDR3 sequence: CSVHLLAGLRRYTQYF. In DNA form, the CDR3 reads TGCAGCGTCCACCTTCTAGCGGGACTCAGAAGGTATACGCAGTATTTT.

V usage is TRBV7-3 and J usage is TRBJ1-1; D unresolved. Germline CDR1 SGHTA, CDR2 FQGTGA. The CDR3 runs to 13 residues. The germline V and J ends were trimmed by 1 base and 1 base, with 4 bases remaining between them. CDR3 in amino acids: CASSLSANTEAFF. The DNA of the CDR3 is TGTGCCAGCAGCTTAAGTGCGAACACTGAAGCTTTCTTT.